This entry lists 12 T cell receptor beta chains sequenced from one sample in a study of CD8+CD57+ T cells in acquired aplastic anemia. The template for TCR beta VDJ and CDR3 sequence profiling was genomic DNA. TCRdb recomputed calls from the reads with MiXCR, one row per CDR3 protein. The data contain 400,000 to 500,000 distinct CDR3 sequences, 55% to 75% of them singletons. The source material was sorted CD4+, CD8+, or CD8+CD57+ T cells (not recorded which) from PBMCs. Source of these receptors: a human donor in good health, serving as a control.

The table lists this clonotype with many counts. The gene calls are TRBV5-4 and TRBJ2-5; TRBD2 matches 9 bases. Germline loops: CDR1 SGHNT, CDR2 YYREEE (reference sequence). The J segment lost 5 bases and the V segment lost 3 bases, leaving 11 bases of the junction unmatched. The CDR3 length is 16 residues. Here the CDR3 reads CASSSASGARGETQYF. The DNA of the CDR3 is TGTGCCAGCAGCTCCGCTAGCGGGGCCCGGGGTGAGACCCAGTACTTC.

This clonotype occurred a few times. The CDR3 sequence is CAISESSGTGDTGELFF. CDR3 sequence (DNA): TGTGCCATCAGTGAGTCTAGCGGGACAGGGGATACCGGGGAGCTGTTTTTT. The V call is TRBV10-3, the J call TRBJ2-2, with 10 positions matching TRBD1. Germline values: CDR1 ENHRY, CDR2 SYGVKD. Trimming cost V 0 bases and J 5 bases; bases outside gene matches: 6. There are 17 residues in the CDR3.

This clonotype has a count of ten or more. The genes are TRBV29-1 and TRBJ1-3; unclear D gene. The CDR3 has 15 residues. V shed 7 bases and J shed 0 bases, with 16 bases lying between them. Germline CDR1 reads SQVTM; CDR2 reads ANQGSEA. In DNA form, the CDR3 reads TGCAGCGCCCGACTCGACCCGTACTCTGGAAACACCATATATTTT. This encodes CSARLDPYSGNTIYF.

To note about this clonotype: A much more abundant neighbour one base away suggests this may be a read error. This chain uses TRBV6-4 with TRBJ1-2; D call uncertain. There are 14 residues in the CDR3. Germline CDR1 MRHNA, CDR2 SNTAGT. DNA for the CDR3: TGTGCCAGCAGTTACTCGGGAGGGTTAGCTGGCTACACCTTC. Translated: CASSYSGGLAGYTF.

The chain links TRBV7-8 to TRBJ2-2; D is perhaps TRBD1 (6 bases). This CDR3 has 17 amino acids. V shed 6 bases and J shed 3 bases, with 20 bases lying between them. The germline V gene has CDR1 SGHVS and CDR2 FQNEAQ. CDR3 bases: TGTGCCAGCAGTCAGGGGCGCACCTATGGCTACACCGGGGAGCTGTTTTTT. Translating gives CASSQGRTYGYTGELFF.

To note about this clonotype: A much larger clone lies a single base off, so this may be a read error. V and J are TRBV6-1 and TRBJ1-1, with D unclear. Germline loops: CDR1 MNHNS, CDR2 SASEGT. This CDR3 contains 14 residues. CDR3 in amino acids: CASSGSELNTGAFF. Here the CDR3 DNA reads TGTGCCAGCAGTGGTTCGGAGCTGAACACTGGAGCTTTCTTT.

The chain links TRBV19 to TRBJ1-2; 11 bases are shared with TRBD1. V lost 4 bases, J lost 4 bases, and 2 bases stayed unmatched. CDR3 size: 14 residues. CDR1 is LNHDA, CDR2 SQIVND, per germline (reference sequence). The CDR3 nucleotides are TGTGCCAGTAGTAGCGGACAGGGGGCCTATGGCTACACCTTC. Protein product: CASSSGQGAYGYTF. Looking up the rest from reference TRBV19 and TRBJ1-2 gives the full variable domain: DGGITQSPKYLFRKEGQNVTLSCEQNLNHDAMYWYRQDPGQGLRLIYYSQIVNDFQKGDIAEGYSVSREKKESFPLTVTSAQKNPTAFYLCASSSGQGAYGYTFGSGTRLTVV.

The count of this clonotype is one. In DNA form, the CDR3 reads TGTGCCAGCAGCTTCGACAGCATCGGCTCCTACAATGAGCAGTTCTTC. This codes for CASSFDSIGSYNEQFF. The chain carries TRBV11-2 and TRBJ2-1, with a possible D match to TRBD1 (5 bases). Per the germline V gene, CDR1 is SGHAT and CDR2 is FQNNGV. V gave up 3 bases and J gave up 0 bases, with 12 bases separating them. This CDR3 is 16 amino acids long.

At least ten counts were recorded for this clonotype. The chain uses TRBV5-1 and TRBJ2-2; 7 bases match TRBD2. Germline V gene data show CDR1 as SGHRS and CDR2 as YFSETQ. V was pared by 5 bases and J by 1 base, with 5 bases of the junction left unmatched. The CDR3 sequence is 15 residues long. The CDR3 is CASSLSSGNTGELFF. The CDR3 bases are TGCGCCAGCAGTTTGTCTAGCGGGAACACCGGGGAGCTGTTTTTT.

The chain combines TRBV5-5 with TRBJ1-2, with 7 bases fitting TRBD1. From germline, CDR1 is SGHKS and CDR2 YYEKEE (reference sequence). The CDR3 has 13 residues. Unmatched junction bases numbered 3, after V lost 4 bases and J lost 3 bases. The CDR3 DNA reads TGTGCCAGCAGCAATGACAGGGACTATGGCTACACCTTC. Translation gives CASSNDRDYGYTF.

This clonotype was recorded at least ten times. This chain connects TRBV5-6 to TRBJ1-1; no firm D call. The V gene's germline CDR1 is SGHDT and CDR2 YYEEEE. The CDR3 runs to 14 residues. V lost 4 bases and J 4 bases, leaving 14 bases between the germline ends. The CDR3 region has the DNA TGTGCCAGCAGCCTTACAATGGCGGGCACTGAAGCTTTCTTT. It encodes CASSLTMAGTEAFF.

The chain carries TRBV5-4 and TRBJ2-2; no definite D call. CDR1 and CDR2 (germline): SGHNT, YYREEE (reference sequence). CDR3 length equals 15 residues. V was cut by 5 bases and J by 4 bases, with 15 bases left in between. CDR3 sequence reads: CASSSASGITGELFF. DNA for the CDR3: TGTGCCAGCAGTTCCGCCAGTGGTATCACCGGGGAGCTGTTTTTT. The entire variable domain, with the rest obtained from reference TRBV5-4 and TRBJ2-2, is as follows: ETGVTQSPTHLIKTRGQQVTLRCSSQSGHNTVSWYQQALGQGPQFIFQYYREEENGRGNFPPRFSGLQFPNYSSELNVNALELDDSALYLCASSSASGITGELFFGEGSRLTVL.